This TCR beta chain came from a study of cytomegalovirus exposure and HLA in healthy donors. Study details: An earlier analysis found roughly 100 million unique TCR beta sequences from about 190 million T cells. Study-wide results and caveats: Immune exposure data for these donors was limited to CMV serostatus. Most TCR sequences were uncommon, yet certain public TCRs appeared in many donors. What a later analysis showed was that several of the most significant clusters appeared linked to common viral pathogens.

With 60 Vbeta and 13 Jbeta primers, the PCR was carried out. Produced via immunoSEQ multiplex PCR; TCRdb's table is partial and in-frame only. Counted here are around 64,000 clones, around three quarters occurring once; the ten biggest clones make up 7.8%. There are 15 residues in the CDR3. Deletions cut 2 bases from V and 2 bases from J, with 14 bases between. CDR1 is SQVTM, CDR2 ANQGSEA, per germline. As to this clone: What it binds is unknown.

This TCR derives from a man in his late teens or twenties in good health and CMV-seropositive. The chain uses TRBV29-1 and TRBJ2-3; TRBD1 is a possible D gene (6 bases). The sample consisted of PBMCs. In nucleotides, the CDR3 is TGCAGCGTTGAATCCCAGGGGAGTCTCACAGATACGCAGTATTTT. Amino acid sequence: CSVESQGSLTDTQYF.